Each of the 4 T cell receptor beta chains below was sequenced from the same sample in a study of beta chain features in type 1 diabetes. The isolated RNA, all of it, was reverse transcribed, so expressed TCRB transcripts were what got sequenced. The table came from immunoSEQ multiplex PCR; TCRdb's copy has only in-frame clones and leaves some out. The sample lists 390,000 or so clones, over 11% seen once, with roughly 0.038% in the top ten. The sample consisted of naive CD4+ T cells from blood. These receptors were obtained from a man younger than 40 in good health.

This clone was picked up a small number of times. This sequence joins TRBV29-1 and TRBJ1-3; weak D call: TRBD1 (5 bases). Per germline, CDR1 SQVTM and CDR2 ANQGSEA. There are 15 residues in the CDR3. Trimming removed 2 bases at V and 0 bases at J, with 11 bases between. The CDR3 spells CSVESRGLSGNTIYF. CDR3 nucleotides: TGCAGCGTTGAATCCCGGGGCCTCTCTGGAAACACCATATATTTT.

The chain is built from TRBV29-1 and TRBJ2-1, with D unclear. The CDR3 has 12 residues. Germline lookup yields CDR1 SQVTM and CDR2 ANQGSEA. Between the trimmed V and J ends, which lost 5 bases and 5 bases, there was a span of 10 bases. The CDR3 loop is CSVSRVDNEQFF. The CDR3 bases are TGCAGCGTTAGTCGAGTGGACAATGAGCAGTTCTTC.

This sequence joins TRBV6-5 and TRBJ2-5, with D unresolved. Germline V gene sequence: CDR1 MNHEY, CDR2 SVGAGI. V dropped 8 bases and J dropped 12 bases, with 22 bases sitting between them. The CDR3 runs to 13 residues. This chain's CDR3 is CASLSTTRNRKYF. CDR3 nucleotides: TGTGCCAGCTTATCAACTACCCGGAATCGAAAGTACTTC.

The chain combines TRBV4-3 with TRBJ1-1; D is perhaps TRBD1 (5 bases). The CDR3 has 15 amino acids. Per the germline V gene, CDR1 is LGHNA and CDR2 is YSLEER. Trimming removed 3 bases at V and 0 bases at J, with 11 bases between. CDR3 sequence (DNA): TGCGCCAGCAGCCAGTCATTACAGGTGAACACTGAAGCTTTCTTT. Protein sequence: CASSQSLQVNTEAFF.